The 13 T cell receptor beta chains reported below all come from one sample, sequenced in a study of cytomegalovirus exposure and HLA in healthy donors. This PCR relied on a set of 60 Vbeta primers and 13 Jbeta primers. Method: immunoSEQ multiplex PCR; TCRdb's copy keeps in-frame clones and lacks some. The table lists about 59,000 clones, about 80% of them singletons. The sequencing sample was made of PBMCs. All receptors derive from a woman between 35 and 50 years old in good health and CMV-seronegative.

J is TRBJ1-3 and V is TRBV6-5; 7 bases match TRBD1. Germline V gives CDR1 MNHEY, CDR2 SVGAGI. V was pared by 7 bases and J by 0 bases, with 3 bases of the junction left unmatched. CDR3 length: 14 amino acids. In nucleotides, the CDR3 is TGTGCCAGCAAGGGGGCACACTCTGGAAACACCATATATTTT. Protein: CASKGAHSGNTIYF.

This clone was observed once. V gene TRBV18 combines with J gene TRBJ1-2; 8 nucleotides line up with TRBD1. With V trimmed by 5 bases and J by 8 bases, 7 bases remained unmatched. The CDR3 has 13 amino acids. Germline V CDR1 and CDR2: KGHSH, LQKENI. CDR3 in amino acids: CASSYSTGEGYTF. CDR3 bases: TGTGCCAGCTCATACTCGACAGGGGAAGGCTACACCTTC.

The chain employs TRBV5-1 and TRBJ2-1; 7 bases are a match to TRBD2. The trim removed 0 bases at V and 9 bases at J, leaving 6 bases unmatched. The CDR3 is 14 residues long. Germline values: CDR1 SGHRS, CDR2 YFSETQ. DNA of the CDR3: TGCGCCAGCAGCTTGGTCGGGACTAAGTTTGAGCAGTTCTTC. Translated, it gives CASSLVGTKFEQFF.

The chain joins TRBV29-1 to TRBJ2-1; perhaps TRBD1 as D (5 bases). This CDR3 region has 13 residues. V was trimmed by 5 bases and J by 3 bases, leaving 11 bases between them. Per the germline V gene, CDR1 is SQVTM and CDR2 is ANQGSEA. Here the CDR3 reads CSVSIRDYNEQFF. In DNA form, the CDR3 reads TGCAGCGTTAGCATCAGGGACTACAATGAGCAGTTCTTC.

The chain employs TRBV5-1 and TRBJ2-7; 8 nucleotides align to TRBD1. The CDR3 has 13 residues. V gave up 3 bases and J gave up 7 bases; unmatched junction bases: 6. Germline V gives CDR1 SGHRS, CDR2 YFSETQ. CDR3 in amino acids: CASSYGQGSEQYF. The DNA for the CDR3 is TGCGCCAGCAGCTACGGACAGGGAAGTGAGCAGTACTTC.

The chain uses TRBV5-4 and TRBJ2-5; tentative D call: TRBD2 (5 bases). The germline V gene has CDR1 SGHNT and CDR2 YYREEE (reference sequence). The CDR3 runs 13 residues. Trimming shortened V by 5 bases and J by 11 bases, and 19 bases separated the two germline ends. For the CDR3, the DNA is TGTGCCAGCAGTCTTGGAGGTCTGAGGGAGCAGTACTTC. It codes for CASSLGGLREQYF.

The rearrangement links TRBV28 to TRBJ2-2; TRBD1 agrees at 8 bases. The J segment lost 3 bases and the V segment lost 6 bases, leaving 6 bases of the junction unmatched. The CDR3 is made up of 15 amino acids. CDR1 is MDHEN, CDR2 SYDVKM, per germline. This chain's CDR3 is CASSTGQADTGELFF. Written as DNA, the CDR3 is TGTGCCAGCAGCACGGGACAGGCCGACACCGGGGAGCTGTTTTTT.

The chain combines TRBV5-1 with TRBJ2-1; no clear D gene. In germline, CDR1 is SGHRS, CDR2 YFSETQ. This CDR3 is 15 amino acids long. Trimming shortened V by 0 bases and J by 0 bases, and 7 bases separated the two germline ends. Here the CDR3 reads CASSLATYSYNEQFF. As DNA, the CDR3 is TGCGCCAGCAGCTTGGCCACTTACTCCTACAATGAGCAGTTCTTC.

The rearrangement links TRBV13 to TRBJ2-1; TRBD2 matches at 9 bases. Per germline, CDR1 PRHDT and CDR2 FYEKMQ (reference sequence). V shed 5 bases, J shed 7 bases, and the junction held 12 bases outside the gene matches. The length of the CDR3 is 16 residues. The DNA for the CDR3 is TGTGCCAGCAGCCCGGTAAAAGCGGGAGGTGGTAATGAGCAGTTCTTC. Translating gives CASSPVKAGGGNEQFF.

This sequence joins TRBV4-1 and TRBJ2-1; 10 bases line up with TRBD1. Germline V gene data show CDR1 as MGHRA and CDR2 as YSYEKL. The CDR3 is 15 residues long. V shed 2 bases, J shed 7 bases, and the junction held 5 bases outside the gene matches. This CDR3 is CASSQTDRGRNEQFF. The CDR3 nucleotides are TGCGCCAGCAGCCAAACCGACAGGGGGCGAAATGAGCAGTTCTTC.

Note on this clone: Its ends do not fully match the called genes, so a read error is possible. The chain joins TRBV7-9 to TRBJ1-2; 11 nucleotides align to TRBD1. The CDR3 has 16 amino acids. Germline V gene sequence: CDR1 SEHNR, CDR2 FQNEAQ (reference sequence). As DNA, the CDR3 is TGTTCCAGCAGCTTAGCCGGGACAGGGGGATACTATGGCTACACCTTC. It is translated as CSSSLAGTGGYYGYTF.

The gene calls are TRBV27 and TRBJ2-3; tentatively, D is TRBD2 (5 bases). In germline, CDR1 is MNHEY, CDR2 SMNVEV (reference sequence). The CDR3 has 13 amino acids. V gave up 2 bases and J gave up 5 bases, with 8 bases separating them. The CDR3 region has the DNA TGTGCCAGCAGTTTAACCCGGGGAGATACGCAGTATTTT. It is translated as CASSLTRGDTQYF.

The V call is TRBV5-4, the J call TRBJ1-3; 7 positions match TRBD1. Trimming cost V 3 bases and J 4 bases; bases outside gene matches: 7. The CDR3 is 15 residues long. Germline values: CDR1 SGHNT, CDR2 YYREEE (reference sequence). The DNA for the CDR3 is TGTGCCAGCAGCTCCCGGGACAGTTCGGGAAACACCATATATTTT. As protein: CASSSRDSSGNTIYF.